This T cell receptor (beta chain) originates from a study of blood T cell repertoires in COVID-19. In the source study's methods: From reference gene primer amplification, estimates of nucleated cell counts were derived. Profiling relied on immunoSEQ multiplex PCR, and the TCRdb table lists in-frame clones only, not all of them. For V, J and clone size, that table is used; D and trimming come from the DNA. Found here are under 150,000 clones, approximately 84% of them singletons; the top ten hold 4%. CDR1 SGHVS and CDR2 FNYEAQ come from the germline V gene. CDR3 length: 13 residues. Trimming cost V 6 bases and J 4 bases, with 7 bases left between them.

Sequenced: peripheral blood. This receptor was taken from a woman in her sixties or seventies with acute or convalescent COVID-19. The genes are TRBV7-6 and TRBJ2-6; maybe TRBD1 (5 bases). CDR3 region: CASRGPGANVLTF. The CDR3 bases are TGTGCCAGCAGGGGGCCCGGGGCCAACGTCCTGACTTTC.